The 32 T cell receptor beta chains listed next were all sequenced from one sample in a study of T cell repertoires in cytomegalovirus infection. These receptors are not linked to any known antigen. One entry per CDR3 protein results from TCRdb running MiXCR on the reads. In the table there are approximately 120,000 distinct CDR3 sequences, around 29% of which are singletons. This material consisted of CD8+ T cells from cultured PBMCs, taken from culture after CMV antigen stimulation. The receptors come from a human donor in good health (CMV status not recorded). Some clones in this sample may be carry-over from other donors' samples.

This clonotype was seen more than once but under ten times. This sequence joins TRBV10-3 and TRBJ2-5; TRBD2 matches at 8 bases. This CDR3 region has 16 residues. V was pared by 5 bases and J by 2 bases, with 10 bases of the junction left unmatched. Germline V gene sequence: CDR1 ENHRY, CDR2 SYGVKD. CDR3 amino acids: CAISTPEAGVQETQYF. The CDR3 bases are TGTGCCATCAGTACCCCGGAAGCGGGGGTACAAGAGACCCAGTACTTC.

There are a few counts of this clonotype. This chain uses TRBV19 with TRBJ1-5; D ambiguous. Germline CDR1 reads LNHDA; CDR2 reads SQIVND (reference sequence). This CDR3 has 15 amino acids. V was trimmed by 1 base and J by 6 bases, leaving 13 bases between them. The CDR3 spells CASSIAPGLSQPQHF. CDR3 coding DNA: TGTGCCAGTAGTATAGCCCCAGGTTTATCTCAGCCCCAGCATTTT.

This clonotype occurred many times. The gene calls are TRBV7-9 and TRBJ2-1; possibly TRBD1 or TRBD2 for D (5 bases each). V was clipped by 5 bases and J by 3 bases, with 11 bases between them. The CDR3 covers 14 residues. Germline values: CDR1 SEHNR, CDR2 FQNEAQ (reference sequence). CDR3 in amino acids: CASSPPRGYNEQFF. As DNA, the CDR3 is TGTGCCAGCAGCCCTCCGAGGGGCTACAATGAGCAGTTCTTC.

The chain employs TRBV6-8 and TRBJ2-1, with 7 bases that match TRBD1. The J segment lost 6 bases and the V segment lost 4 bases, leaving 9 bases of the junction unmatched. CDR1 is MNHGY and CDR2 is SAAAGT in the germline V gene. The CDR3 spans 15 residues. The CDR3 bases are TGTGCCAGCAGTTCCCTTCAAAGGGGGCTCAATGAGCAGTTCTTC. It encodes CASSSLQRGLNEQFF.

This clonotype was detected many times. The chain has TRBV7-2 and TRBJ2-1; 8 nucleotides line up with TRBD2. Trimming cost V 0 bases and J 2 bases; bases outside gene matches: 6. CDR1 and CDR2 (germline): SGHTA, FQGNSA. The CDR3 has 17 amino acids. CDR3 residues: CASSLAPGGGPYNEQFF. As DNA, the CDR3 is TGTGCCAGCAGCTTAGCGCCCGGCGGGGGGCCCTACAATGAGCAGTTCTTC.

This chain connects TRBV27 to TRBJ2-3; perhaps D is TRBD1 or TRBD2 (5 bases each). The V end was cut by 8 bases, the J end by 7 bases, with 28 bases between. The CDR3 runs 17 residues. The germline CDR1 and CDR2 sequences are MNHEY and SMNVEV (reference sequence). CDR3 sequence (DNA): TGTGCCAGCCATGCAACGCTCCCCCGGGACGGCACTTATACGCAGTATTTT. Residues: CASHATLPRDGTYTQYF.

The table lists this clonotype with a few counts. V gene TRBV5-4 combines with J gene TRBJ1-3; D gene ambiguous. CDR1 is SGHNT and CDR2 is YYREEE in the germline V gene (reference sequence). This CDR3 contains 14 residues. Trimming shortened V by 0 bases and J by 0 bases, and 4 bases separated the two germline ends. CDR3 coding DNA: TGTGCCAGCAGCTTGGTTGGCTCTGGAAACACCATATATTTT. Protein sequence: CASSLVGSGNTIYF.

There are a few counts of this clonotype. DNA of the CDR3: TGTGCCAGCAGTCCCCCGGGACCCCGAAAACTGTTTTTT. It is translated as CASSPPGPRKLFF. The chain links TRBV27 to TRBJ1-4, with D perhaps matching TRBD1 (5 bases). This CDR3 region has 13 residues. The germline V gene has CDR1 MNHEY and CDR2 SMNVEV (reference sequence). V was trimmed by 5 bases and J by 10 bases, leaving 14 bases between them.

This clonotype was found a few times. Here the CDR3 reads CATSDKRKGEFFPSYNEQFF. The CDR3 DNA sequence: TGTGCCACCAGTGATAAGAGGAAAGGGGAGTTCTTTCCATCCTACAATGAGCAGTTCTTC. The chain uses TRBV24-1 and TRBJ2-1; D assignment may be TRBD1 or TRBD2 (5 bases each). CDR1 is KGHDR and CDR2 is SFDVKD in the germline V gene. Trimming left V 3 bases short and J 1 base short, with 24 bases between. CDR3 length equals 20 residues.

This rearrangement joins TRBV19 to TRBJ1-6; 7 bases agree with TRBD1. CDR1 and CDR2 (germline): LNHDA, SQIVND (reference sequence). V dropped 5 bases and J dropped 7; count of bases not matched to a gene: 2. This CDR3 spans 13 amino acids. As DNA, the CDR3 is TGTGCCAGTAGTGTACAGGGGAATTCACCCCTCCACTTT. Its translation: CASSVQGNSPLHF.

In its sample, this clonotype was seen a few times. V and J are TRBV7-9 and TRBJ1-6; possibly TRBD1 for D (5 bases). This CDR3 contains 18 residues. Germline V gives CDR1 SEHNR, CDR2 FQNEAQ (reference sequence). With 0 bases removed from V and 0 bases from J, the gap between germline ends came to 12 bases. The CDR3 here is CASSLAAGGSSYNSPLHF. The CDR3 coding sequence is TGTGCCAGCAGCTTAGCGGCCGGGGGTAGCTCCTATAATTCACCCCTCCACTTT.

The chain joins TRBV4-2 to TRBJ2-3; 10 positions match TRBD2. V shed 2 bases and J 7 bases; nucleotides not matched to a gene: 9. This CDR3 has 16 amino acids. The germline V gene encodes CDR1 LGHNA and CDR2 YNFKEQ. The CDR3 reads CASSQTSSGGTNTQYF. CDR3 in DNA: TGTGCCAGCAGCCAAACATCTAGCGGGGGCACGAATACGCAGTATTTT.

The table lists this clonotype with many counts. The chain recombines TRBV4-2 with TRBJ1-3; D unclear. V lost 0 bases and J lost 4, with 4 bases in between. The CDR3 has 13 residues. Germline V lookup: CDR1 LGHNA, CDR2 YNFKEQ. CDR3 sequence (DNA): TGTGCCAGCAGCCAAGACGAGGGAAACACCATATATTTT. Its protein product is CASSQDEGNTIYF.

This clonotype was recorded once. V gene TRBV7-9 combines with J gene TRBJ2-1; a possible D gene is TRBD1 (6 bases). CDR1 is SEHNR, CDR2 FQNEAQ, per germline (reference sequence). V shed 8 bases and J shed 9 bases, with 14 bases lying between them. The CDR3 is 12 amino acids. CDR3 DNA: TGTGCCAGCCGCCCAGAGGGGGTTGAGCAGTTCTTC. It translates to CASRPEGVEQFF.

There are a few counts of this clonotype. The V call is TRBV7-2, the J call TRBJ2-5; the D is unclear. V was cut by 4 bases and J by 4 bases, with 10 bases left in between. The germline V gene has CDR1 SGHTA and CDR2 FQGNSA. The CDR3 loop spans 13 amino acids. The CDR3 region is CASSYWTGETQYF. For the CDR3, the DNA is TGTGCCAGCAGCTACTGGACGGGAGAGACCCAGTACTTC.

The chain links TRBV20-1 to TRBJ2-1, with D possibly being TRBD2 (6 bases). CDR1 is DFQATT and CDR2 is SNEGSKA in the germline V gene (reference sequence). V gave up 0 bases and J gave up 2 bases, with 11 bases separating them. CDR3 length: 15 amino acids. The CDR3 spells CSARDWEATYNEQFF. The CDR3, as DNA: TGCAGTGCTAGAGATTGGGAGGCTACCTACAATGAGCAGTTCTTC.

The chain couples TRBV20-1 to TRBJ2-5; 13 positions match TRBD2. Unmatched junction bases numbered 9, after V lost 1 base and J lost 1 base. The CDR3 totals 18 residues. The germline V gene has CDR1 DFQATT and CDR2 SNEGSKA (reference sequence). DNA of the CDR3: TGCAGTGCTAGAGGCGATGGACTAGCGGGGGCCCTCCAAGAGACCCAGTACTTC. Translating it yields CSARGDGLAGALQETQYF.

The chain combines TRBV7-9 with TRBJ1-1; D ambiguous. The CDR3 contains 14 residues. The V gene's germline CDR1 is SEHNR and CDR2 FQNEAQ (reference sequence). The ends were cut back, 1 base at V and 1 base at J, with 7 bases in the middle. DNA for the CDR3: TGTGCCAGCAGCTTAGATAGTGGGAACACTGAAGCTTTCTTT. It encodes CASSLDSGNTEAFF.

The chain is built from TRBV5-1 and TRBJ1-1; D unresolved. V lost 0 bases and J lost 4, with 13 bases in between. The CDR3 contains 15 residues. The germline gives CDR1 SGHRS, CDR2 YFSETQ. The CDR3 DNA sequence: TGCGCCAGCAGCTTGGCCGGGCATCCTGGCACTGAAGCTTTCTTT. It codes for CASSLAGHPGTEAFF.

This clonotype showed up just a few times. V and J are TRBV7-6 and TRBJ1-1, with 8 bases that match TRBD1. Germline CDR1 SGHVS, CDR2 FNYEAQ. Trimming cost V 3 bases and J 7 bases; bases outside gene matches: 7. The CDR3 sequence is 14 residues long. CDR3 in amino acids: CASSLGTGTSEAFF. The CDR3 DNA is TGTGCCAGCAGCTTGGGGACAGGAACTAGTGAAGCTTTCTTT. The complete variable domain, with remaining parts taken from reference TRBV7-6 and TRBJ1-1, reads GAGVSQSPRYKVTKRGQDVALRCDPISGHVSLYWYRQALGQGPEFLTYFNYEAQQDKSGLPNDRFSAERPEGSISTLTIQRTEQRDSAMYRCASSLGTGTSEAFFGQGTRLTVV.

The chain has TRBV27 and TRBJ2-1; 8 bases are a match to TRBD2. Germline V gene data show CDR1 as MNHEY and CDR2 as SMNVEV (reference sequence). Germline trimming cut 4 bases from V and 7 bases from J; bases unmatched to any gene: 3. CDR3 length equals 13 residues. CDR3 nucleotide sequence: TGTGCCAGCAGTTATGGCGGGGGGAATGAGCAGTTCTTC. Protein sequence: CASSYGGGNEQFF.

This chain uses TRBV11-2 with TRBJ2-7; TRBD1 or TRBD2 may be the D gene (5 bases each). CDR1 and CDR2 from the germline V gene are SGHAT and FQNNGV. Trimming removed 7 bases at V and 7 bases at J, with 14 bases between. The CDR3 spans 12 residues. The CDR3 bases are TGTGCCAGCACCTCGGCCGGGGCTGAGCAGTACTTC. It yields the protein CASTSAGAEQYF. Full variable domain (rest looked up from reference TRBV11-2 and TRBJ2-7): EAGVAQSPRYKIIEKRQSVAFWCNPISGHATLYWYQQILGQGPKLLIQFQNNGVVDDSQLPKDRFSAERLKGVDSTLKIQPAKLEDSAVYLCASTSAGAEQYFGPGTRLTVT.

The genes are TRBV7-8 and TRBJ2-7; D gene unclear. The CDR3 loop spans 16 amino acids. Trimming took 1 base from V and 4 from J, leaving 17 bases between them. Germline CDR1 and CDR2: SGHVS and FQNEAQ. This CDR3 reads CASSLVDGPPRYEQYF. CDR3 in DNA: TGTGCCAGCAGCTTAGTCGACGGGCCCCCAAGATACGAGCAGTACTTC. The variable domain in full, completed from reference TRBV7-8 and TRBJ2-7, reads GAGVSQSPRYKVAKRGQDVALRCDPISGHVSLFWYQQALGQGPEFLTYFQNEAQLDKSGLPSDRFFAERPEGSVSTLKIQRTQQEDSAVYLCASSLVDGPPRYEQYFGPGTRLTVT.

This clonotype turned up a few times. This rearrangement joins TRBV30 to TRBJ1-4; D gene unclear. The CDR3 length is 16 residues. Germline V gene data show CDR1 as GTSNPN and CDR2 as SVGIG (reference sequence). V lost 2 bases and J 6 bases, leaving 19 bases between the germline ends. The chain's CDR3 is CAWSPLESTWDEKLFF. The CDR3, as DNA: TGTGCCTGGAGTCCCCTTGAGTCAACCTGGGATGAAAAACTGTTTTTT. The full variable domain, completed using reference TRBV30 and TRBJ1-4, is SQTIHQWPATLVQPVGSPLSLECTVEGTSNPNLYWYRQAAGRGLQLLFYSVGIGQISSEVPQNLSASRPQDRQFILSSKKLLLSDSGFYLCAWSPLESTWDEKLFFGSGTQLSVL.

The CDR3 DNA reads as TGTGCCAGCAGCCCGGGGGGAAAGAACGAGCAGTACTTC. It codes for CASSPGGKNEQYF. V and J are TRBV7-8 and TRBJ2-7; TRBD2 matches 7 bases. With V trimmed by 5 bases and J by 5 bases, 6 bases remained unmatched. Germline CDR1 SGHVS, CDR2 FQNEAQ. The CDR3 is 13 residues long.

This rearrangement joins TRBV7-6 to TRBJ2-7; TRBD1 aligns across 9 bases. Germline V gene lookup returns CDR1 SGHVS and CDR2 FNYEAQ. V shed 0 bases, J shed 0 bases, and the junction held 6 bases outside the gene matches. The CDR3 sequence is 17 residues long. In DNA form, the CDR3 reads TGTGCCAGCAGCTTAGCCTTTGGACAGGGGATCTCCTACGAGCAGTACTTC. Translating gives CASSLAFGQGISYEQYF.

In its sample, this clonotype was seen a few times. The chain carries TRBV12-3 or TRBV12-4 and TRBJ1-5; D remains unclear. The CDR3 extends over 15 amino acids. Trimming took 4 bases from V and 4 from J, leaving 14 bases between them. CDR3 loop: CASSSFTDLNQPQHF. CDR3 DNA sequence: TGTGCCAGCAGTTCCTTTACAGATCTGAATCAGCCCCAGCATTTT.

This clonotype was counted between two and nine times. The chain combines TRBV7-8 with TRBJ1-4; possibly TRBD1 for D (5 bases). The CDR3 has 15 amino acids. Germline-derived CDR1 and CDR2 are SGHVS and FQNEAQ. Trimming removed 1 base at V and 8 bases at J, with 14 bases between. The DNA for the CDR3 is TGTGCCAGCAGCTTAGTCCCAGGGCTGGGAGAAAAACTGTTTTTT. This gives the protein CASSLVPGLGEKLFF.

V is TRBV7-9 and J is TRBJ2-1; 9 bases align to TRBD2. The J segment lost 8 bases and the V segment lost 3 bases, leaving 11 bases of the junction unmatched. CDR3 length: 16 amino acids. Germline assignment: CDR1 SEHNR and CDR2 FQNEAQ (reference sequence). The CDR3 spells CASSLPRAGGLDEQFF. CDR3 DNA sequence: TGTGCCAGCAGCTTGCCACGAGCGGGGGGCCTGGATGAGCAGTTCTTC.

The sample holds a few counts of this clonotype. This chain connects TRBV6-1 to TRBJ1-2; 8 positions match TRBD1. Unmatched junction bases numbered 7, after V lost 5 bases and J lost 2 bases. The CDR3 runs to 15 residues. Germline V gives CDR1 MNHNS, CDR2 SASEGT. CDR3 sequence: CASSSGQGLNYGYTF. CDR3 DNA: TGTGCCAGCAGTTCTGGACAGGGCTTAAACTATGGCTACACCTTC.

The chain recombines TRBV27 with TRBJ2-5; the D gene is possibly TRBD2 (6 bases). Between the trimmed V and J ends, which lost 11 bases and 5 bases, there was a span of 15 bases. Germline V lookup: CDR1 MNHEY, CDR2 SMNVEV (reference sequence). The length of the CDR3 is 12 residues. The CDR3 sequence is CAAGQGVETQYF. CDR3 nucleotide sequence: TGTGCCGCGGGGCAGGGTGTCGAGACCCAGTACTTC.

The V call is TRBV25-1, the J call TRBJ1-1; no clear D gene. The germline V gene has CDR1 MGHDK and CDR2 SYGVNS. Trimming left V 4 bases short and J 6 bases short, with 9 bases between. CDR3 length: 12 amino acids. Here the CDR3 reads CASSGYAPEAFF. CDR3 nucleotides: TGTGCCAGCAGTGGGTACGCGCCTGAAGCTTTCTTT.